Listed here is a single TCR beta chain. Some clones are missing from TCRdb's copy, which holds only in-frame ones; the method was immunoSEQ multiplex PCR. Among about 140,000 clones listed, more than 80% were seen once. The data were obtained in a study of Ad26.COV2.S vaccination and SARS-CoV-2 variants. The CDR3 runs to 11 residues. The V gene lost 6 bases and the J gene lost 2 bases, with 8 bases spanning the gap. CDR1 is DFQATT and CDR2 is SNEGSKA in the germline V gene (reference sequence). This chain links TRBV20-1 with TRBJ2-7, with D hard to call. This clonotype was obtained from a human donor who had recovered from COVID-19. The sequencing here drew on peripheral blood, taken after recovery from COVID-19. CDR3 amino acids: CSAGGAYEQYF. In DNA form, the CDR3 reads TGCAGTGCCGGTGGGGCCTACGAGCAGTACTTC.